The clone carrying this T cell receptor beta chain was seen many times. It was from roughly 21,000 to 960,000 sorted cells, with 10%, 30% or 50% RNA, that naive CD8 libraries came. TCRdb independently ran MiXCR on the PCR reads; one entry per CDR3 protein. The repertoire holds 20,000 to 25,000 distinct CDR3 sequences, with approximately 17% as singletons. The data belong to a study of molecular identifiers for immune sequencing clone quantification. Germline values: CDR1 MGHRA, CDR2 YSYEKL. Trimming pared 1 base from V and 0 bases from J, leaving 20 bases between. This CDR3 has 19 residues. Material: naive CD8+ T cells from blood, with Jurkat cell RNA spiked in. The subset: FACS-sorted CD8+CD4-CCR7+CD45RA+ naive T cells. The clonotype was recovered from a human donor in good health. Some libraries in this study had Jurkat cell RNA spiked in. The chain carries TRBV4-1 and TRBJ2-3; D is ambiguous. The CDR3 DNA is TGCGCCAGCAGCCAAGTTGCCCTGCCTGGCGGAACTAGCACAGATACGCAGTATTTT. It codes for CASSQVALPGGTSTDTQYF.